The T cell receptor (beta chain) described here comes from a study of blood T cell repertoires in COVID-19. Study as a whole: The cDNA or gDNA used as material had been derived from T cells, B-cell-depleted T cells, or PBMCs.

The CDR3 sequence is 15 residues long. The germline V gene has CDR1 SGHAT and CDR2 FQNNGV. V was clipped by 5 bases and J by 4 bases, with 17 bases between them. Assay: immunoSEQ multiplex PCR; the TCRdb copy retains only in-frame clones and omits some. The profile shows 150,000 to 200,000 clones, 80% to 85% of them singletons. Source material: peripheral blood. This sequence originates from a woman aged 65 to 85 with COVID-19, enrolled during active disease. V usage is TRBV11-2 and J usage is TRBJ2-5; D is perhaps TRBD2 (6 bases). CDR3 sequence: CASSNSGTGVETQYF. The DNA of the CDR3 is TGTGCCAGCAGCAATTCCGGGACGGGGGTAGAGACCCAGTACTTC.